These 27 T cell receptor beta chains came from one sample sequenced in a study of human T cells and chemical hapten exposure. TCRdb reanalysed the RACE reads using MiXCR and keeps one entry per CDR3 protein. The table lists about 30,000 distinct CDR3 sequences, over 4.5% of them singletons. Time point of the sample: patch test 3, about 24 weeks after DPC sensitization. Treatment of the sample: therapeutic diphenylcyclopropenone sensitization with weekly scalp DPC. The sample here was whole blood, taken in connection with sensitization to the hapten diphenylcyclopropenone (DPC). The receptors were sampled from a man between 25 and 39 years old with alopecia areata. Some clones in this sample may be carry-over from other donors' samples.

This clonotype came up many times. The genes are TRBV20-1 and TRBJ2-7, with TRBD1 matching over 9 bases. Unmatched junction bases numbered 6, after V lost 6 bases and J lost 3 bases. The CDR3 contains 13 residues. Germline V gives CDR1 DFQATT, CDR2 SNEGSKA (reference sequence). The CDR3 loop is CSAAGTGNYEQYF. The CDR3 region has the DNA TGCAGTGCGGCCGGGACAGGGAACTACGAGCAGTACTTC.

Ten or more counts support this clonotype. V usage is TRBV20-1 and J usage is TRBJ1-1, with a tentative D call TRBD1 (5 bases). The V gene's germline CDR1 is DFQATT and CDR2 SNEGSKA (reference sequence). The CDR3 consists of 12 residues. Trimming pared 6 bases from V and 3 bases from J, leaving 11 bases between. The CDR3 bases are TGCAGTGCCAGGGACGGGGACACTGAAGCTTTCTTT. Its protein product is CSARDGDTEAFF.

The chain combines TRBV7-2 with TRBJ2-1; D perhaps matches TRBD1 (5 bases). V was shortened by 4 bases and J by 0 bases, with 10 bases between the two germline ends. The germline CDR1 and CDR2 sequences are SGHTA and FQGNSA. The CDR3 extends over 15 amino acids. The CDR3 is CASSSDSISYNEQFF. CDR3 nucleotide sequence: TGTGCCAGCAGCTCCGACAGCATCTCCTACAATGAGCAGTTCTTC.

The chain is built from TRBV18 and TRBJ2-3; D ambiguous. Trimming left V 3 bases short and J 6 bases short, with 4 bases between. Germline V gene sequence: CDR1 KGHSH, CDR2 LQKENI. CDR3 length equals 11 residues. The CDR3 DNA reads TGTGCCAGCTCACCGGGGGATACGCAGTATTTT. Protein sequence: CASSPGDTQYF.

This clonotype occurred many times. The chain has TRBV30 and TRBJ1-4; no reliable D call. The CDR3 sequence is 13 residues long. V lost 4 bases and J lost 1, with 7 bases in between. Looked up from germline, CDR1 is GTSNPN and CDR2 is SVGIG (reference sequence). CDR3 nucleotides: TGTGCCTGGATGGTAAAAACTAATGAAAAACTGTTTTTT. This sequence encodes CAWMVKTNEKLFF.

The chain combines TRBV12-3 or TRBV12-4 with TRBJ2-3, with 10 nucleotides matching TRBD2. Trimming cost V 3 bases and J 4 bases; bases outside gene matches: 4. The CDR3 spans 15 residues. The CDR3 protein is CASSLKREGADTQYF. CDR3 sequence (DNA): TGTGCCAGCAGTTTGAAGCGGGAGGGCGCAGATACGCAGTATTTT.

There are a few counts of this clonotype. A much larger clone differs by one base, so this may be a read error. CDR3: CAWCRSFAYEQYF. CDR3 bases: TGTGCCTGGTGTCGGAGTTTTGCCTACGAGCAGTACTTC. The rearrangement links TRBV30 to TRBJ2-7; D remains unclear. From germline, CDR1 is GTSNPN and CDR2 SVGIG (reference sequence). The CDR3 totals 13 residues. V lost 5 bases and J 2 bases, leaving 13 bases between the germline ends.

This clonotype showed up many times. The chain couples TRBV12-3 or TRBV12-4 to TRBJ1-6; D possibly corresponds to TRBD1 (5 bases). This CDR3 region has 15 residues. Trimming shortened V by 2 bases and J by 10 bases, and 15 bases separated the two germline ends. The CDR3 is CASSLLWGTGSPLHF. For the CDR3, the DNA is TGTGCCAGCAGTTTATTATGGGGGACGGGCTCACCCCTCCACTTT.

This clonotype was seen repeatedly, ten times or more. V and J are TRBV6-1 and TRBJ1-5, with 12 bases that match TRBD1. The ends lost 7 bases at V and 1 base at J; junction bases unmatched: 8. CDR1 MNHNS and CDR2 SASEGT come from the germline V gene. The CDR3 loop spans 17 amino acids. In DNA, the CDR3 is TGTGCCAGCAATCGCGGGACAGGGGGCACAAGCAATCAGCCCCAGCATTTT. This codes for CASNRGTGGTSNQPQHF.

Note on this clonotype: A much larger clone lies one base from this, so it may be a read error. The chain links TRBV19 to TRBJ2-3, with D perhaps given as TRBD1 or TRBD2 (5 bases each). Deletions cut 7 bases from V and 2 bases from J, with 19 bases between. Germline V CDR1 and CDR2: LNHDA, SQIVND (reference sequence). The CDR3 contains 16 residues. The CDR3 DNA follows: TGTGCCAGTACTCGACGGGGCCCTGTAAACACAGATACGCAGTATTTT. The encoded protein is CASTRRGPVNTDTQYF. The complete variable domain, with remaining parts taken from reference TRBV19 and TRBJ2-3, reads DGGITQSPKYLFRKEGQNVTLSCEQNLNHDAMYWYRQDPGQGLRLIYYSQIVNDFQKGDIAEGYSVSREKKESFPLTVTSAQKNPTAFYLCASTRRGPVNTDTQYFGPGTRLTVL.

This clonotype was seen only a few times. V is TRBV29-1 and J is TRBJ2-5; TRBD2 matches at 13 bases. In germline, CDR1 is SQVTM, CDR2 ANQGSEA. This CDR3 has 12 amino acids. Germline trimming cut 7 bases from V and 10 bases from J; bases unmatched to any gene: 6. CDR3 region: CSAGLAGEVQYF. The CDR3 coding sequence is TGCAGCGCCGGACTAGCGGGAGAGGTCCAGTACTTC.

Of note for this clonotype: This may be a read error, as it is one base from a much larger clone. The chain is built from TRBV24-1 and TRBJ2-3; D perhaps matches TRBD2 (5 bases). CDR3 length equals 13 residues. From germline, CDR1 is KGHDR and CDR2 SFDVKD. V lost 5 bases and J lost 9, with 14 bases in between. CDR3 sequence reads: CATSAGLSGTQYF. The CDR3 nucleotides read TGTGCCACCAGTGCCGGACTGTCCGGGACGCAGTATTTT.

This clonotype has ten or more counts. J is TRBJ1-6 and V is TRBV19, with D possibly being TRBD1 (5 bases). The CDR3 runs to 16 residues. Germline CDR1 and CDR2: LNHDA and SQIVND (reference sequence). V lost 3 bases and J 11 bases, leaving 20 bases between the germline ends. The DNA of the CDR3 is TGTGCCAGTAGTATTGAAGGGACGAGAGGATCCACACCCCTCCACTTT. It codes for CASSIEGTRGSTPLHF.

In its sample, this clonotype was seen many times. The chain is built from TRBV25-1 and TRBJ2-5; tentative D call: TRBD2 (6 bases). V was trimmed by 2 bases and J by 5 bases, leaving 9 bases between them. The CDR3 is made up of 13 amino acids. The germline V gene has CDR1 MGHDK and CDR2 SYGVNS. The CDR3 loop reads CASSERTSETQYF. CDR3 coding DNA: TGTGCCAGCAGTGAAAGAACTAGCGAGACCCAGTACTTC. Based on the CDR3 plus reference TRBV25-1 and TRBJ2-5, the full variable domain is EADIYQTPRYLVIGTGKKITLECSQTMGHDKMYWYQQDPGMELHLIHYSYGVNSTEKGDLSSESTVSRIRTEHFPLTLESARPSHTSQYLCASSERTSETQYFGPGTRLLVL.

This clonotype came up many times. This rearrangement joins TRBV10-3 to TRBJ1-6, with D uncertain. V was cut by 4 bases and J by 3 bases, with 10 bases left in between. The CDR3 runs to 15 residues. Looked up from germline, CDR1 is ENHRY and CDR2 is SYGVKD. CDR3 sequence (DNA): TGTGCCATCAGTGTAGGCACCGTCTATAATTCACCCCTCCACTTT. Translation: CAISVGTVYNSPLHF.

This clonotype was seen many times. The rearrangement joins TRBV30 to TRBJ2-3; D unclear. CDR1 and CDR2 from the germline V gene are GTSNPN and SVGIG (reference sequence). Trimming stripped 1 base from V and 0 bases from J, with 2 bases between. This CDR3 spans 12 amino acids. Here the CDR3 reads CAWSGSTDTQYF. The CDR3 bases are TGTGCCTGGAGTGGTAGCACAGATACGCAGTATTTT.

There are many counts of this clonotype. The V and J genes are TRBV2 and TRBJ1-5; no clear D. V lost 7 bases and J lost 2, with 12 bases in between. The germline V gene has CDR1 SNHLY and CDR2 FYNNEI. CDR3 length: 14 residues. The CDR3 protein is CASNKNNGNQPQHF. CDR3 nucleotides: TGTGCCAGCAATAAAAACAACGGCAATCAGCCCCAGCATTTT.

This clonotype appeared many times. This chain links TRBV27 with TRBJ1-6, with D uncertain. V lost 3 bases and J lost 6, with 6 bases in between. From germline, CDR1 is MNHEY and CDR2 SMNVEV (reference sequence). The length of the CDR3 is 13 residues. CDR3 sequence: CASSFGGNSPLHF. CDR3 DNA: TGTGCCAGCAGTTTTGGAGGTAATTCACCCCTCCACTTT.

At least ten counts were recorded for this clonotype. CDR3 in amino acids: CASSQVSGSTYNEQFF. The DNA of the CDR3 is TGTGCCAGCAGCCAAGTCAGCGGGAGTACCTACAATGAGCAGTTCTTC. The rearrangement joins TRBV4-2 to TRBJ2-1, with 8 bases lining up with TRBD2. The ends lost 1 base at V and 2 bases at J; junction bases unmatched: 4. Germline V lookup: CDR1 LGHNA, CDR2 YNFKEQ. The CDR3 is 16 amino acids.

This clonotype was counted at least ten times. The chain links TRBV7-8 to TRBJ2-6; D is ambiguous. The CDR3 totals 15 residues. The germline gives CDR1 SGHVS, CDR2 FQNEAQ. Between the trimmed V and J ends, which lost 5 bases and 1 base, there was a span of 9 bases. The CDR3 reads CASSPPYSGANVLTF. The CDR3 DNA sequence: TGTGCCAGCAGCCCCCCCTATTCTGGGGCCAACGTCCTGACTTTC.

This clonotype was seen ten or more times. The J gene is TRBJ1-2, the V gene TRBV6-5; perhaps TRBD1 as D (6 bases). Germline V gene sequence: CDR1 MNHEY, CDR2 SVGAGI. CDR3 length equals 13 residues. V dropped 6 bases and J dropped 7 bases, with 15 bases sitting between them. CDR3 amino acids: CASRPGQWIGYTF. The CDR3 DNA reads TGTGCCAGCAGGCCTGGACAGTGGATTGGCTACACCTTC.

This clonotype has at least ten counts. The CDR3 DNA is TGTGCCAGCTCACCGCCGACAGGGGACAACACCGGGGAGCTGTTTTTT. This sequence encodes CASSPPTGDNTGELFF. The genes are TRBV18 and TRBJ2-2, with 8 nucleotides matching TRBD1. This CDR3 is 16 amino acids long. Germline CDR1 reads KGHSH; CDR2 reads LQKENI. After removal of 3 bases from V and 2 bases from J, the junction contained 5 bases not matched to a gene.

This clonotype was detected many times. J is TRBJ2-1 and V is TRBV7-9, with TRBD2 matching over 7 bases. V lost 7 bases to trimming and J lost 4 bases; unmatched junction nucleotides: 10. The CDR3 runs 15 residues. Germline V CDR1 and CDR2: SEHNR, FQNEAQ (reference sequence). In nucleotides, the CDR3 is TGTGCCAGCATGGCGGGAGTCCTTTTATACAATGAGCAGTTCTTC. Amino acids: CASMAGVLLYNEQFF.

J is TRBJ1-2 and V is TRBV7-2; TRBD1 aligns across 7 bases. The CDR3 is made up of 15 amino acids. Germline trimming cut 1 base from V and 7 bases from J; bases unmatched to any gene: 9. Germline CDR1 and CDR2: SGHTA and FQGNSA. The CDR3 DNA follows: TGTGCCAGCAGCTTAGAGGAGGGGGCGGATTTTGGCTACACCTTC. Translating it yields CASSLEEGADFGYTF.

A remark on this clonotype: It may be a read error: a sequence one base away is much more abundant. The V call is TRBV29-1, the J call TRBJ1-1; 7 bases map to TRBD1. This CDR3 region has 13 residues. Germline CDR1 SQVTM, CDR2 ANQGSEA. The ends lost 7 bases at V and 1 base at J; junction bases unmatched: 6. This CDR3 reads CSEKDRANTEAFF. The CDR3 region has the DNA TGCAGCGAAAAAGACAGGGCGAACACTGAAGCTTTCTTT. The full variable domain, in which reference TRBV29-1 and TRBJ1-1 provide the parts outside the CDR3, is SAVISQKPSRDICQRGTSLTIQCQVDSQVTMMFWYRQQPGQSLTLIATANQGSEATYESGFVIDKFPISRPNLTFSTLTVSNMSPEDSSIYLCSEKDRANTEAFFGQGTRLTVV.

This clonotype was seen repeatedly, ten times or more. This sequence joins TRBV12-3 or TRBV12-4 and TRBJ2-5; TRBD1 matches at 8 bases. This CDR3 region has 13 residues. V was clipped by 5 bases and J by 5 bases; unmatched bases: 4. CDR3 amino acids: CASSRTGTETQYF. The CDR3 DNA is TGTGCCAGCAGTAGGACAGGGACGGAGACCCAGTACTTC.

This clonotype showed up many times. The genes are TRBV12-3 or TRBV12-4 and TRBJ2-7, with TRBD2 matching 14 bases. The CDR3 runs 16 residues. The V segment lost 4 bases and the J segment 4 bases; nucleotides outside the gene matches: 6. The CDR3 coding sequence is TGTGCCAGCAGTTACTGGAGACTAGCGGGGGGGTACGAGCAGTACTTC. Amino acid sequence: CASSYWRLAGGYEQYF.